Here is one TCR beta chain with its context. Its target is unknown. The data stem from a study of T cell responses to AZD1222 COVID-19 vaccine. Libraries were prepared by immunoSEQ multiplex PCR; TCRdb keeps only in-frame clonotypes and omits some of them. Of 95,000 to 110,000 clones in the sample, roughly 86% were seen once. Broader study findings: No day 14 peak samples; only post-peak repertoires were characterized. Increased Spike-specific TCR breadth and depth were observed after two AZD1222 doses.

This CDR3 region has 15 residues. With 5 bases removed from V and 5 bases from J, the gap between germline ends came to 18 bases. Per germline, CDR1 SEHNR and CDR2 FQNEAQ (reference sequence). The chain recombines TRBV7-9 with TRBJ1-2; weak D call: TRBD1 (6 bases). The TCR originated in an adult who received the MenACWY meningococcal vaccine as a control. The starting material was peripheral blood, obtained 28 days after the second dose of the MenACWY control vaccine. In nucleotides, the CDR3 is TGTGCCAGCAGCCAAACCGGGGGCGGACTTTATGGCTACACCTTC. Its translation: CASSQTGGGLYGYTF.